Listed below are T cell receptor beta chains from one sample, sequenced in a study of blood T cell repertoires in COVID-19. The table came from immunoSEQ multiplex PCR; TCRdb's copy has only in-frame clones and leaves some out. The sample has 50,000 to 70,000 clones, around 88% seen once. The sequencing sample was made of peripheral blood. The receptors were gathered from a man aged 55 to 70 with acute or convalescent COVID-19. Each CDR3 is given with its conserved first and last residue. Each record gives: J gene, D gene, clone size, V gene, CDR3 protein, CDR3 DNA. D genes are given only for firm matches. Some rows have no size entry. The others give once, few or many, or a class for an expanded clone.

J gene: TRBJ2-5
D gene: TRBD2
clone size: NA
V gene: TRBV2
CDR3 protein: CASRDGGIGETQYF
CDR3 DNA: TGTGCCAGCCGGGACGGGGGGATCGGAGAGACCCAGTACTTC

J gene: TRBJ1-5
D gene: TRBD1
clone size: NA
V gene: TRBV27
CDR3 protein: CASSSADRGNQPQHF
CDR3 DNA: TGTGCCAGCAGTTCCGCGGACAGGGGCAATCAGCCCCAGCATTTT

J gene: TRBJ1-1
D gene: NA
clone size: NA
V gene: TRBV13
CDR3 protein: CASSFSQNTEAFF
CDR3 DNA: TGTGCCAGCAGCTTTTCACAGAACACTGAAGCTTTCTTT

J gene: TRBJ1-6
D gene: NA
clone size: NA
V gene: TRBV5-4
CDR3 protein: CASSFGGGLNSPLHF
CDR3 DNA: TGTGCCAGCAGCTTCGGGGGAGGGTTAAATTCACCCCTCCACTTT

J gene: TRBJ2-7
D gene: TRBD2
clone size: few
V gene: TRBV7-8
CDR3 protein: CASSLEVPLAGGTYEQYF
CDR3 DNA: TGTGCCAGCAGCTTAGAGGTTCCGCTAGCGGGAGGTACCTACGAGCAGTACTTC

J gene: TRBJ1-1
D gene: NA
clone size: NA
V gene: TRBV5-1
CDR3 protein: CASRLGEGKTEAFF
CDR3 DNA: TGCGCCAGCAGGCTAGGGGAGGGAAAGACTGAAGCTTTCTTT

J gene: TRBJ2-5
D gene: TRBD1
clone size: NA
V gene: TRBV10-1
CDR3 protein: CASSGEPGQRQETQYF
CDR3 DNA: TGCGCCAGCAGTGGGGAACCGGGACAGAGACAAGAGACCCAGTACTTC

J gene: TRBJ2-1
D gene: NA
clone size: NA
V gene: TRBV4-1
CDR3 protein: CASSRPEAPQSDEQFF
CDR3 DNA: TGCGCCAGCAGCCGCCCGGAGGCGCCCCAGAGCGATGAGCAGTTCTTC

J gene: TRBJ2-1
D gene: TRBD2
clone size: NA
V gene: TRBV28
CDR3 protein: CASSGGGSYNEQFF
CDR3 DNA: TGTGCCAGTTCGGGAGGGGGGTCCTACAATGAGCAGTTCTTC

J gene: TRBJ1-2
D gene: NA
clone size: NA
V gene: TRBV25-1
CDR3 protein: CASSANGDRSYGYTF
CDR3 DNA: TGTGCCAGCAGCGCTAACGGTGACAGGAGCTATGGCTACACCTTC

J gene: TRBJ2-7
D gene: TRBD2
clone size: NA
V gene: TRBV7-9
CDR3 protein: CASTLPLAGGSYEQYF
CDR3 DNA: TGTGCCAGCACCCTTCCGTTAGCGGGAGGGTCCTACGAGCAGTACTTC

J gene: TRBJ2-7
D gene: NA
clone size: NA
V gene: TRBV5-1
CDR3 protein: CASSFGGEQYF
CDR3 DNA: TGCGCCAGCAGCTTCGGCGGGGAGCAGTACTTC

J gene: TRBJ2-3
D gene: TRBD2
clone size: NA
V gene: TRBV6-5
CDR3 protein: CASSYGGTTGDTQYF
CDR3 DNA: TGTGCCAGCAGTTACGGTGGGACTACCGGAGATACGCAGTATTTT

J gene: TRBJ1-5
D gene: NA
clone size: NA
V gene: TRBV7-8
CDR3 protein: CASSLDRTQPQHF
CDR3 DNA: TGTGCCAGCAGCTTAGACAGGACCCAGCCCCAGCATTTT